Following are 20 T cell receptor beta chains from one sample sequenced in a study of shared clonotypes between healthy human individuals. CD45RO-negative CD8 cells positively selected for CCR7 made up the naive population, which excluded terminally differentiated effector memory CD45RA+ cells. Data came from immunoSEQ multiplex PCR; TCRdb stores just in-frame clones and leaves some out. The repertoire holds some 1,900,000 clones, approximately 94% seen once, with 1% to 1.5% in the top ten. Material for sequencing was naive CD8+ T cells sorted from blood. Every receptor here comes from a young man in good health.

This chain uses TRBV27 with TRBJ2-1; D may match TRBD1 or TRBD2 (7 bases each). Germline CDR1 MNHEY, CDR2 SMNVEV (reference sequence). The V and J ends lost 4 bases and 5 bases respectively, with 12 bases between them. The CDR3 totals 14 residues. The CDR3 DNA follows: TGTGCCAGCAGTTCAGGGGGGGGGAACAATGAGCAGTTCTTC. Its protein is CASSSGGGNNEQFF.

The chain couples TRBV28 to TRBJ2-5; possible D gene TRBD2, 5 bases. Trimming cost V 5 bases and J 5 bases, with 15 bases left between them. Germline assignment: CDR1 MDHEN and CDR2 SYDVKM. CDR3 size: 14 residues. The CDR3 region is CASSLDAPGETQYF. In DNA, the CDR3 is TGTGCCAGCAGTCTGGACGCCCCGGGGGAGACCCAGTACTTC.

This clone was seen a single time. The rearrangement uses TRBV7-9 and TRBJ2-2, with D perhaps TRBD1 or TRBD2 (5 bases each). The CDR3 length is 14 residues. V was pared by 4 bases and J by 3 bases, with 9 bases between. Per germline, CDR1 SEHNR and CDR2 FQNEAQ (reference sequence). CDR3: CASSWLGDTGELFF. CDR3 bases: TGTGCCAGCAGCTGGCTGGGGGACACCGGGGAGCTGTTTTTT.

Concerning this clone: Distinct nucleotide sequences in the sample also encode this CDR3. The chain recombines TRBV4-1 with TRBJ1-1, with D possibly being TRBD1 (5 bases). Germline CDR1 MGHRA, CDR2 YSYEKL. The CDR3 has 13 amino acids. Trimming stripped 4 bases from V and 4 bases from J, with 10 bases between. The CDR3 reads CASSRQGGTEAFF. CDR3 DNA: TGCGCCAGCAGCCGGCAGGGCGGCACTGAAGCTTTCTTT.

The rearrangement uses TRBV5-1 and TRBJ1-2; TRBD1 is a possible D gene (5 bases). The germline gives CDR1 SGHRS, CDR2 YFSETQ. CDR3 length: 10 amino acids. Trimming stripped 10 bases from V and 10 bases from J, with 14 bases between. The CDR3 here is CASRGPFYTF. Here the CDR3 DNA reads TGCGCCTCCCGGGGACCGTTCTACACCTTC.

The chain carries TRBV7-9 and TRBJ2-7; 13 nucleotides match TRBD2. There are 17 residues in the CDR3. CDR1 SEHNR and CDR2 FQNEAQ come from the germline V gene (reference sequence). The V and J ends lost 4 bases and 2 bases, in that order; junction bases with no gene match: 8. The CDR3 DNA sequence: TGTGCCAGCAGCTCATCATTTGGACTAGCGGGGGCCTACGAGCAGTACTTC. As protein: CASSSSFGLAGAYEQYF.

The chain joins TRBV7-9 to TRBJ1-4; maybe TRBD1 (5 bases). The V and J ends lost 6 bases and 4 bases respectively, with 15 bases between them. The CDR3 runs 15 residues. Germline V gene lookup returns CDR1 SEHNR and CDR2 FQNEAQ (reference sequence). The CDR3 sequence is CASSRQIGGNEKLFF. DNA of the CDR3: TGTGCCAGCAGTCGACAGATCGGCGGTAATGAAAAACTGTTTTTT.

This chain joins TRBV9 and TRBJ2-1; TRBD2 is a possible D gene (6 bases). CDR3 length equals 18 residues. The ends were cut back, 0 bases at V and 2 bases at J, with 18 bases in the middle. The germline gives CDR1 SGDLS, CDR2 YYNGEE. The CDR3 DNA reads TGTGCCAGCAGCGTAGGGACGGGACTTGCGCCCCCCTACAATGAGCAGTTCTTC. Translated: CASSVGTGLAPPYNEQFF.

Notes on this clone: This sample includes further DNA sequences coding for the same CDR3. The chain uses TRBV30 and TRBJ2-7; D remains ambiguous. The CDR3 runs 11 residues. The germline V gene has CDR1 GTSNPN and CDR2 SVGIG (reference sequence). V gave up 2 bases and J gave up 1 base, with 3 bases separating them. Here the CDR3 reads CAWSSSYEQYF. DNA for the CDR3: TGTGCCTGGAGTAGTTCCTACGAGCAGTACTTC.

This chain uses TRBV1 with TRBJ2-3. TRBV1 is a known pseudogene. The CDR3 sequence is 17 residues long. CDR3 sequence (DNA): TGCACCAGCAGCCAAGATCTTGTGCCGGATCACACAGATACGCAGTATTTT. It translates to CTSSQDLVPDHTDTQYF.

The chain employs TRBV27 and TRBJ1-1; 7 positions agree with TRBD1. Germline CDR1 MNHEY, CDR2 SMNVEV (reference sequence). CDR3 length: 15 amino acids. V lost 3 bases, J lost 0 bases, and 4 bases stayed unmatched. Here the CDR3 reads CASSLTGSLNTEAFF. The CDR3 region has the DNA TGTGCCAGCAGTTTGACAGGGAGTTTGAACACTGAAGCTTTCTTT.

As for this clone: Other DNA sequences in this sample translate to the same CDR3. J is TRBJ2-7 and V is TRBV30, with 8 positions matching TRBD1. This CDR3 comprises 13 residues. Germline loops: CDR1 GTSNPN, CDR2 SVGIG (reference sequence). Losses at the gene ends were 0 bases for V and 3 bases for J; bases not matched to a gene: 1. In nucleotides, the CDR3 is TGTGCCTGGAGTGTCGGACAGGGCTACGAGCAGTACTTC. Encoded protein: CAWSVGQGYEQYF.

As to this clone: Distinct nucleotide sequences in the sample also encode this CDR3. The chain joins TRBV27 to TRBJ1-1; no reliable D call. Germline CDR1 MNHEY, CDR2 SMNVEV (reference sequence). This CDR3 is 14 amino acids long. V lost 0 bases, J lost 1 base, and 6 bases lay in between. CDR3 sequence: CASSLSGPNTEAFF. The CDR3 nucleotides are TGTGCCAGCAGTTTATCAGGCCCGAACACTGAAGCTTTCTTT.

The chain uses TRBV5-1 and TRBJ2-3, with no clear D. This CDR3 spans 17 amino acids. CDR1 and CDR2 from the germline V gene are SGHRS and YFSETQ. Trimming took 0 bases from V and 2 from J, leaving 16 bases between them. CDR3 bases: TGCGCCAGCAGCTTGGTTGGCGATGGATCGGCCACAGATACGCAGTATTTT. This sequence encodes CASSLVGDGSATDTQYF.

The gene calls are TRBV5-1 and TRBJ2-7; D not resolved. The germline CDR1 and CDR2 sequences are SGHRS and YFSETQ. The CDR3 has 12 residues. With 0 bases removed from V and 5 bases from J, the gap between germline ends came to 6 bases. CDR3 in amino acids: CASSLVADEQYF. Here the CDR3 DNA reads TGCGCCAGCAGCTTGGTCGCGGACGAGCAGTACTTC.

This rearrangement joins TRBV4-1 to TRBJ1-1; D gene uncertain. This CDR3 region has 15 residues. CDR1 and CDR2 (germline): MGHRA, YSYEKL. V lost 0 bases and J lost 4, with 12 bases in between. In DNA, the CDR3 is TGCGCCAGCAGCCAAGATGTTTCCCGCCTCACTGAAGCTTTCTTT. Its protein product is CASSQDVSRLTEAFF.

V and J are TRBV5-4 and TRBJ1-2; D call uncertain. This CDR3 spans 19 amino acids. Trimming took 0 bases from V and 4 from J, leaving 25 bases between them. Germline-derived CDR1 and CDR2 are SGHNT and YYREEE (reference sequence). Here the CDR3 reads CASSLAGSSSGPGRYGYTF. The CDR3 DNA reads TGTGCCAGCAGCTTGGCCGGTTCCTCTTCGGGCCCGGGCCGCTATGGCTACACCTTC.

V gene TRBV27 combines with J gene TRBJ1-2, with D hard to call. The ends were cut back, 6 bases at V and 7 bases at J, with 15 bases in the middle. The CDR3 consists of 13 residues. Germline-derived CDR1 and CDR2 are MNHEY and SMNVEV (reference sequence). CDR3 sequence reads: CASSPRGGVGYTF. CDR3 in DNA: TGTGCCAGCAGCCCTAGAGGTGGAGTTGGCTACACCTTC.

J is TRBJ1-2 and V is TRBV28; D is unclear. The CDR3 is 14 residues long. Germline values: CDR1 MDHEN, CDR2 SYDVKM. The V gene lost 3 bases and the J gene lost 8 bases, with 16 bases spanning the gap. CDR3 region: CASSFGVSLEGYTF. The CDR3 DNA sequence: TGTGCCAGCAGTTTCGGGGTATCCCTTGAAGGCTACACCTTC.

In this sample, this clone turned up a few times. This rearrangement joins TRBV7-9 to TRBJ1-2, with D possibly being TRBD1 (5 bases). Trimming took off 5 bases at V and 3 bases at J, with 10 bases between the two ends. Germline CDR1 and CDR2: SEHNR and FQNEAQ (reference sequence). The CDR3 consists of 13 residues. The CDR3 nucleotides read TGTGCCAGCAGCAGGCCGGGGGACTATGGCTACACCTTC. It encodes CASSRPGDYGYTF.